Ten or more counts support the clone carrying this T cell receptor (beta chain). Its antigen is unknown. The data originate from a study of CD8 T cells in ankylosing spondylitis. Study results and caveats: Seemingly distinctive of ankylosing spondylitis blood was a TCR beta motif formed by eight highly homologous variants. Before this, some motif variants had been reported in reactive arthritis synovial fluid and blood. Relatively rare in peripheral blood, disease-linked clones were also CD8+.

Researchers built TCR beta libraries using quantitative 5'-RACE with molecular barcodes. TCRdb re-derived calls from the 5' RACE reads in MiXCR, one entry per CDR3 protein. The profile shows some 7,000 distinct CDR3 sequences, approximately 2.7% of them singletons. The CDR3 spans 11 residues. The germline gives CDR1 SGDLS, CDR2 YYNGEE. Losses at the gene ends were 3 bases for V and 15 bases for J; bases not matched to a gene: 4. V usage is TRBV9 and J usage is TRBJ2-1; 9 positions agree with TRBD2. Sequenced sample: blood, either unsorted or a sorted T cell fraction (not recorded which). The clonotype originates from a female donor with ankylosing spondylitis or in good health (not recorded which). The CDR3 is CASSDGTSSFF. Here the CDR3 DNA reads TGTGCCAGCAGCGACGGGACTAGCTCGTTCTTC. Full variable domain (rest looked up from reference TRBV9 and TRBJ2-1): DSGVTQTPKHLITATGQRVTLRCSPRSGDLSVYWYQQSLDQGLQFLIQYYNGEERAKGNILERFSAQQFPDLHSELNLSSLELGDSALYFCASSDGTSSFFGPGTRLTVL.